These 7 T cell receptor beta chains share one sample of origin, sequenced in a study of T cells in Graves' hyperthyroidism and ophthalmopathy. Using RNA transcripts as the source, TCR beta CDR3 regions were amplified. HTBI primers were employed in a first-round RT-PCR of the TCR CDR3. TCRdb used MiXCR to reprocess the multiplex PCR reads, holding one entry per CDR3 protein. The data hold about 420,000 distinct CDR3 sequences, with roughly 14% observed a single time. Source material: blood. The origin of the receptors is a young woman with Graves' hyperthyroidism.

This clonotype was detected many times. The V gene is TRBV20-1, the J gene TRBJ2-1, with D perhaps TRBD2 (6 bases). Germline assignment: CDR1 DFQATT and CDR2 SNEGSKA (reference sequence). The length of the CDR3 is 11 residues. V dropped 3 bases and J dropped 10 bases, with 10 bases sitting between them. The CDR3 nucleotides read TGCAGTGCTAGGTGGCGGGAAGAGCAGTTCTTC. Translation gives CSARWREEQFF.

This clonotype was detected ten times or more. This rearrangement joins TRBV6-1 to TRBJ2-7, with 9 bases fitting TRBD1. Trimming cost V 6 bases and J 0 bases; bases outside gene matches: 6. The CDR3 spans 15 residues. Germline-derived CDR1 and CDR2 are MNHNS and SASEGT. CDR3 DNA: TGTGCCAGCAGCCCCGGACAGGGGTTCTCCTACGAGCAGTACTTC. Its translation: CASSPGQGFSYEQYF.

Comment on this clonotype: It may be a read error: a sequence one base away is much more abundant. This chain connects TRBV12-3 or TRBV12-4 to TRBJ1-3; D is undetermined. This CDR3 is 12 amino acids long. CDR3 protein: CVSRVAGNTIYF. The CDR3 DNA follows: TGTGTCAGCAGAGTTGCCGGTAACACCATATATTTT.

In this sample, this clonotype turned up many times. The chain links TRBV2 to TRBJ2-7; 7 positions agree with TRBD2. Germline V gene lookup returns CDR1 SNHLY and CDR2 FYNNEI. V shed 4 bases and J 6 bases; nucleotides not matched to a gene: 12. CDR3 length: 15 residues. CDR3 amino acids: CASSAREGLPGEQYF. CDR3 sequence (DNA): TGTGCCAGCAGTGCAAGGGAGGGCCTTCCGGGCGAGCAGTACTTC.

The chain has TRBV19 and TRBJ2-6, with D possibly being TRBD1 or TRBD2 (6 bases each). V was shortened by 7 bases and J by 4 bases, with 14 bases between the two germline ends. CDR1 is LNHDA, CDR2 SQIVND, per germline (reference sequence). This CDR3 region has 15 residues. CDR3 nucleotides: TGTGCCAGTACCATCGGGGGCTCGGGGGCCAACGTCCTGACTTTC. It is translated as CASTIGGSGANVLTF.

This clonotype was found a few times. The chain links TRBV6-1 to TRBJ2-6; tentative D call: TRBD2 (7 bases). V dropped 5 bases and J dropped 2 bases, with 13 bases sitting between them. The CDR3 sequence is 16 residues long. The germline V gene has CDR1 MNHNS and CDR2 SASEGT. The CDR3 DNA reads as TGTGCCAGCAGTTTCCGGGGGGCGACTGGGGCCAACGTCCTGACTTTC. Encoded protein: CASSFRGATGANVLTF.

V and J are TRBV6-2 or TRBV6-3 and TRBJ2-3, with 8 bases matching TRBD2. V shed 6 bases, J shed 2 bases, and the junction held 10 bases outside the gene matches. The CDR3 loop spans 16 amino acids. Germline CDR1 MNHEY, CDR2 SVGEGT. The CDR3 nucleotides are TGTGCCAGCAGGGCTCCCCGGCGGGGGGACACAGATACGCAGTATTTT. Protein: CASRAPRRGDTDTQYF.